These 10 T cell receptor beta chains were sequenced from one sample in a study of CD8 T cells in ankylosing spondylitis. TCRdb itself ran the 5' RACE reads through MiXCR, one entry per CDR3 protein. This table holds 300,000 to 400,000 distinct CDR3 sequences, about 20% found once. Sequenced: blood, either unsorted or a sorted T cell fraction (not recorded which). Receptor source: a male donor with ankylosing spondylitis or in good health (not recorded which).

This clonotype occurred many times. The chain joins TRBV20-1 to TRBJ2-5, with 13 bases lining up with TRBD2. CDR3 length: 16 amino acids. Germline trimming cut 3 bases from V and 2 bases from J; bases unmatched to any gene: 6. Germline loops: CDR1 DFQATT, CDR2 SNEGSKA (reference sequence). The CDR3 DNA sequence: TGCAGTGCTAGGAGGGGGGGACTAGCGGGGCAAGAGACCCAGTACTTC. Translating it yields CSARRGGLAGQETQYF.

The chain combines TRBV12-3 or TRBV12-4 with TRBJ2-7; D unclear. Between the trimmed V and J ends, which lost 8 bases and 3 bases, there was a span of 14 bases. The CDR3 runs to 13 residues. The CDR3 nucleotides are TGTGCCAGCGCACCTGGGCCAGTCTACGAGCAGTACTTC. Protein: CASAPGPVYEQYF.

In its sample, this clonotype was seen many times. The chain is built from TRBV12-3 or TRBV12-4 and TRBJ2-7; D remains unclear. V lost 1 base and J lost 5, with 12 bases in between. The CDR3 sequence is 14 residues long. Here the CDR3 reads CASSLEGPYDEQYF. The CDR3 DNA sequence: TGTGCCAGCAGTTTAGAAGGTCCTTACGACGAGCAGTACTTC.

This clonotype occurred many times. This chain connects TRBV12-3 or TRBV12-4 to TRBJ2-2, with D possibly TRBD1 on 5 matching bases. V shed 5 bases and J shed 1 base, with 5 bases lying between them. The CDR3 has 13 residues. The CDR3 DNA follows: TGTGCCAGCAGTGACAGGAACACCGGGGAGCTGTTTTTT. Translating it yields CASSDRNTGELFF.

There are a few counts of this clonotype. V gene TRBV12-3 or TRBV12-4 combines with J gene TRBJ2-5; no clear D. V was pared by 3 bases and J by 0 bases, with 8 bases between. CDR3 length: 14 residues. The DNA of the CDR3 is TGTGCCAGCAGTTTGAGTCTGTACCAAGAGACCCAGTACTTC. Translated: CASSLSLYQETQYF.

This clonotype has at least ten counts. The chain links TRBV12-3 or TRBV12-4 to TRBJ2-1, with D perhaps matching TRBD2 (6 bases). V lost 8 bases to trimming and J lost 2 bases, with 10 bases between them. This CDR3 comprises 13 residues. The chain's CDR3 is CASGRGAYNEQFF. The CDR3 DNA sequence: TGTGCCAGCGGGCGGGGAGCCTACAATGAGCAGTTCTTC.

In its sample, this clonotype was seen a few times. This chain uses TRBV28 with TRBJ1-2; D unclear. The V end was cut by 2 bases, the J end by 7 bases, with 14 bases between. Germline V gene sequence: CDR1 MDHEN, CDR2 SYDVKM. CDR3 length: 14 residues. The CDR3 loop is CASSLGEGFGGYTF. The DNA for the CDR3 is TGTGCCAGCAGTTTAGGTGAAGGGTTCGGTGGCTACACCTTC.

Only a few counts were recorded for this clonotype. The chain uses TRBV7-8 and TRBJ2-3; D is ambiguous. V shed 7 bases and J shed 3 bases, with 14 bases lying between them. Germline V CDR1 and CDR2: SGHVS, FQNEAQ. This CDR3 has 14 residues. CDR3: CASTPTAYTDTQYF. The CDR3 nucleotides are TGTGCCAGCACCCCGACCGCCTATACAGATACGCAGTATTTT. The complete variable domain, with remaining parts taken from reference TRBV7-8 and TRBJ2-3, reads GAGVSQSPRYKVAKRGQDVALRCDPISGHVSLFWYQQALGQGPEFLTYFQNEAQLDKSGLPSDRFFAERPEGSVSTLKIQRTQQEDSAVYLCASTPTAYTDTQYFGPGTRLTVL.

This clonotype was seen more than once but under ten times. The chain has TRBV12-3 or TRBV12-4 and TRBJ2-1, with TRBD2 matching over 8 bases. V was clipped by 5 bases and J by 8 bases; unmatched bases: 5. The CDR3 is 13 residues long. The CDR3 bases are TGTGCCAGCAGTGGACTAGCTTATGATGAGCAGTTCTTC. Translation gives CASSGLAYDEQFF.

This clonotype came up a few times. The CDR3 here is CASSSGQAIINIQYF. The CDR3 DNA follows: TGTGCCAGCAGCTCGGGACAGGCGATTATAAACATTCAGTACTTC. The chain combines TRBV11-2 with TRBJ2-4; TRBD1 agrees at 8 bases. The germline V gene has CDR1 SGHAT and CDR2 FQNNGV. J gave up 6 bases and V 4 bases, and 8 bases lay outside the gene matches. CDR3 length: 15 amino acids.